These 10 T cell receptor beta chains were all obtained from the same sample, sequenced in a study of glioma-infiltrating T cells. TCR alpha and beta CDR3 regions were amplified from RNA using iRepertoire nested multiplex PCR. TCRdb redid the calling of the multiplex PCR reads with MiXCR, one entry per CDR3 protein. Of some 150,000 distinct CDR3 sequences listed, about two fifths are singletons. Sequencing was done on a sample of glioma tissue, nonneoplastic brain tissue, or PBMCs (not recorded which). These receptors originate from a human donor with low-grade glioma or glioblastoma, undergoing nonglioma brain surgery, or in good health (not recorded which).

On this clonotype itself: A read error may produce the germline difference seen at one junction end. The rearrangement links TRBV4-3 to TRBJ1-6; 10 bases agree with TRBD1. Germline V gene data show CDR1 as LGHNA and CDR2 as YSLEER. This CDR3 is built from 14 residues. CDR3 coding DNA: TGCGCCAGAAGCCCAGGGGACAGGGGATCACCCCTCCACTTT. This gives the protein CARSPGDRGSPLHF.

This clonotype has only a few counts. The chain joins TRBV20-1 to TRBJ1-5; the D is unclear. Trimming cost V 4 bases and J 0 bases, with 10 bases left between them. Per germline, CDR1 DFQATT and CDR2 SNEGSKA (reference sequence). The CDR3 is made up of 14 amino acids. Here the CDR3 DNA reads TGCAGTGCTACCGGGTTTTATAGCAATCAGCCCCAGCATTTT. It specifies CSATGFYSNQPQHF.

The rearrangement links TRBV18 to TRBJ1-1; D gene unclear. The germline V gene has CDR1 KGHSH and CDR2 LQKENI. The CDR3 spans 14 residues. Trimming shortened V by 6 bases and J by 3 bases, and 14 bases separated the two germline ends. The CDR3: CASSVSGFDTEAFF. The CDR3 DNA is TGTGCCAGCTCTGTGTCGGGGTTTGACACTGAAGCTTTCTTT. Looking up the rest from reference TRBV18 and TRBJ1-1 gives the full variable domain: NAGVMQNPRHLVRRRGQEARLRCSPMKGHSHVYWYRQLPEEGLKFMVYLQKENIIDESGMPKERFSAEFPKEGPSILRIQQVVRGDSAAYFCASSVSGFDTEAFFGQGTRLTVV.

This rearrangement joins TRBV4-1 to TRBJ2-3; a possible D gene is TRBD2 (5 bases). This CDR3 is built from 15 residues. V lost 4 bases and J lost 5, with 16 bases in between. Germline V gene data show CDR1 as MGHRA and CDR2 as YSYEKL. CDR3 loop: CASSLSWTGKDTQYF. The CDR3 DNA sequence: TGCGCCAGCAGCCTTTCGTGGACCGGGAAAGATACGCAGTATTTT.

This clonotype occurred a few times. The chain couples TRBV7-8 to TRBJ2-1; possibly TRBD2 for D (5 bases). Trimming stripped 1 base from V and 8 bases from J, with 12 bases between. Germline V gene data show CDR1 as SGHVS and CDR2 as FQNEAQ. There are 14 residues in the CDR3. In DNA, the CDR3 is TGTGCCAGCAGCTTAGTCGGCCCGGAGGATGAGCAGTTCTTC. Residues: CASSLVGPEDEQFF.

This chain's CDR3 is CASRQTTGVGKRDEQFF. CDR3 nucleotide sequence: TGCGCCAGCAGACAAACCACGGGGGTTGGCAAGAGGGATGAGCAGTTCTTC. This chain connects TRBV4-3 to TRBJ2-1; a possible D gene is TRBD2 (6 bases). The CDR3 is 17 residues long. Germline values: CDR1 LGHNA, CDR2 YSLEER. The V and J ends lost 6 bases and 8 bases respectively, with 26 bases between them.

The rearrangement joins TRBV2 to TRBJ2-2, with a possible D match to TRBD1 (6 bases). The ends were cut back, 8 bases at V and 4 bases at J, with 14 bases in the middle. This CDR3 comprises 14 residues. Per germline, CDR1 SNHLY and CDR2 FYNNEI. CDR3 sequence reads: CASVRGWSTGELFF. The CDR3 DNA is TGTGCCAGCGTTAGGGGGTGGAGCACCGGGGAGCTGTTTTTT.

The V gene is TRBV2, the J gene TRBJ2-1; 7 bases agree with TRBD1. Trimming at V came to 10 bases and at J to 4 bases, leaving 7 bases not matched to a gene. The CDR3 sequence is 13 residues long. Germline CDR1 reads SNHLY; CDR2 reads FYNNEI. The CDR3 sequence: CATTGAEYNEQFF. The CDR3 DNA sequence: TGTGCCACCACAGGGGCGGAGTACAATGAGCAGTTCTTC.

The chain has TRBV30 and TRBJ2-7; D remains unclear. The CDR3 consists of 13 residues. The germline V gene encodes CDR1 GTSNPN and CDR2 SVGIG (reference sequence). The germline V and J ends were trimmed by 4 bases and 4 bases, with 14 bases remaining between them. The CDR3 region is CAWTLGLGYEQYF. CDR3 nucleotide sequence: TGTGCCTGGACCCTCGGCCTAGGGTACGAGCAGTACTTC.

This clonotype was detected only a few times. The chain has TRBV20-1 and TRBJ1-6, with 10 bases aligning to TRBD1. Germline CDR1 reads DFQATT; CDR2 reads SNEGSKA (reference sequence). The CDR3 contains 12 residues. Unmatched junction bases numbered 1, after V lost 5 bases and J lost 9 bases. The CDR3 loop reads CSAWDRGSPLHF. The DNA for the CDR3 is TGCAGTGCTTGGGACAGGGGTTCACCCCTCCACTTT.